This T cell receptor beta chain emerged from a study of identical twins (dated by TCRdb to the mid-2010s). In terms of the full investigation: To test whether fetal clonotypes persist, the study used deep sequencing on TCR alpha and beta repertoires from monozygotic twins, unrelated adults of various ages, and cord blood. To rule out contamination, replicate twin experiments were performed at different times with different library preparation protocols.

Only healthy Caucasian donors were included. Paper-wide results and their limitations: Fewer insertions were carried by abundant cord blood beta clonotypes; a weaker similar trend was observed in young adult naive repertoires, while no such trend was observed in memory repertoires. Excess twin sharing in beta out-of-frame sequences was weaker because fewer shared sequences lowered the signal-to-noise ratio. Zero-insertion analyses could be partly confounded by invariant T cells such as MAIT and iNKT, though diverse VJ usage argued against such confounding for most clonotypes. Because the same donors could not be followed over many years, the conclusions relied on cross-sectional statistical analysis. Compared with coincidental sharing between unrelated individuals, an excess of low generation-probability sequences was observed among out-of-frame TCR alpha sequences shared between twins. In monozygotic twins, out-of-frame TCR alpha sharing was systematically underestimated by recombination models, although the models agreed with sharing between unrelated individuals.

The library came from 5' RACE. Reads for this sample came from an Illumina HiSeq 2000. Template switching introduced a universal primer binding site; the final cDNA contained a unique molecular identifier, enabling accurate counting of TCR cDNA molecules. Specific primers in the conserved constant-segment region were used to synthesize first-strand cDNA for the TCR alpha and beta chains. Each cDNA library was double barcoded, with a SMART-Mk sample barcode plus Illumina barcodes, to control for contamination. Two successive PCR steps introduced TruSeq adapter sequences along with Illumina sample barcodes. Sequencing of the TCR alpha and beta cDNA libraries was done on the Illumina HiSeq platform using custom primers. Regarding the original processing steps: Unique molecular identifiers were extracted from raw reads with MiGEC, and CDR3 positions were determined with MiXCR. Recombination models were inferred per individual with the repgenHMM and IGoR tools using an EM algorithm. Shared clonotypes were analyzed with the tcR package in R, and sharing was normalized by the product of cloneset sizes. Out-of-frame nonproductive sequences were analyzed to study raw recombination free of thymic and clonal selection effects. The public reads were reanalyzed by TCRdb: fastp trimming at Q25, MiXCR alignment, in-frame beta chains only. Records with the same CDR3 protein are collapsed into one entry carrying the most frequent genes and DNA. V and J calls and clone size were set by TCRdb, not the authors. A total of 1.5 million to 2 million distinct CDR3 sequences appear in this sample, around a third of them only once. 0.25% to 0.3% of the sample belongs to the ten largest clones.

The CDR3 has 15 amino acids, counting the end cysteine and phenylalanine. Just the 45-base CDR3 DNA is kept, in frame starting at base 1. The CDR1 and CDR2 encoded by the germline V gene (reference sequence) are MNHEY and SMNVEV. Of note for this clonotype: The antigen this receptor binds is unknown. Possible read error: a much larger clone is one base away.

The origin of this receptor is a newborn girl in good health. The sequenced sample was cord blood. Rearrangement joined TRBV27 to TRBJ2-4, with 7 middle bases fitting TRBD1. The end of the DNA is better explained by TRBJ2-7, so the J call may be wrong. The DNA sequence is given as TGTGCCGGCAGTTTATCGAAGGCAGGGGGCTACGAGCAGTACTTC. This sequence encodes CAGSLSKAGGYEQYF.